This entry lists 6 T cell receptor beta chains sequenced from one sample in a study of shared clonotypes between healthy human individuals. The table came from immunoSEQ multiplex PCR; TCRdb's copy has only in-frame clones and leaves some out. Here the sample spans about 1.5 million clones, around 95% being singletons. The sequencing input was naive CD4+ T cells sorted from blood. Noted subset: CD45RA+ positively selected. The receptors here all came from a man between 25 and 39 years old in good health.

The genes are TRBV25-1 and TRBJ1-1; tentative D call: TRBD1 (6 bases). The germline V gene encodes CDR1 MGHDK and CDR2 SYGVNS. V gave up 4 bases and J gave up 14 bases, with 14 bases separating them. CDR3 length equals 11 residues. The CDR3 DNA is TGTGCCAGCAGTGTACTGGGACATGAATTCTTT. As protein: CASSVLGHEFF.

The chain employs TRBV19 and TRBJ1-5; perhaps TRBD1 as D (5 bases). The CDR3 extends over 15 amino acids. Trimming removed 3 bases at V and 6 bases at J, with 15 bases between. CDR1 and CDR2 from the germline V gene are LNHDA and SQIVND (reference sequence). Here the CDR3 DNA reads TGTGCCAGTAGTATCTCGCAGGGCGGGATTCAGCCCCAGCATTTT. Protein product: CASSISQGGIQPQHF.

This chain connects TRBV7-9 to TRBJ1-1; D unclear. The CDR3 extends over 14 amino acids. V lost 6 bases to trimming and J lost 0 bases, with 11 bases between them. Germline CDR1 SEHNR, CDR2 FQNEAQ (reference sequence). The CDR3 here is CASSPSRMNTEAFF. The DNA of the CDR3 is TGTGCCAGCAGTCCATCTCGGATGAACACTGAAGCTTTCTTT.

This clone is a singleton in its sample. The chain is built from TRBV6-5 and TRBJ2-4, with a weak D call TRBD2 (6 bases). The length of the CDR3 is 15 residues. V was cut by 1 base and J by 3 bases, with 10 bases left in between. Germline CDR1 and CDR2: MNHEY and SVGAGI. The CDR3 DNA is TGTGCCAGCAGTTACTTTGGCGGGAACAAAAACATTCAGTACTTC. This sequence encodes CASSYFGGNKNIQYF.

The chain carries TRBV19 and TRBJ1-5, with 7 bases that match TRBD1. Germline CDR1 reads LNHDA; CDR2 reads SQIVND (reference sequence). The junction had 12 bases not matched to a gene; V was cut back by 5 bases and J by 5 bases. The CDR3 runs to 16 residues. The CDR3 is CASSPLVTRGDQPQHF. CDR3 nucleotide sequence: TGTGCCAGTAGTCCCCTAGTCACCAGGGGGGATCAGCCCCAGCATTTT.

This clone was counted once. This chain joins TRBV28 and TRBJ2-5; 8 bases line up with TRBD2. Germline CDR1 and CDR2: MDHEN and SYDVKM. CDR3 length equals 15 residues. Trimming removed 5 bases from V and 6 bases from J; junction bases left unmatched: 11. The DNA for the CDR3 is TGTGCCAGCAGTCCGTCGGGAGGGTTCTTACAGACCCAGTACTTC. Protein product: CASSPSGGFLQTQYF.